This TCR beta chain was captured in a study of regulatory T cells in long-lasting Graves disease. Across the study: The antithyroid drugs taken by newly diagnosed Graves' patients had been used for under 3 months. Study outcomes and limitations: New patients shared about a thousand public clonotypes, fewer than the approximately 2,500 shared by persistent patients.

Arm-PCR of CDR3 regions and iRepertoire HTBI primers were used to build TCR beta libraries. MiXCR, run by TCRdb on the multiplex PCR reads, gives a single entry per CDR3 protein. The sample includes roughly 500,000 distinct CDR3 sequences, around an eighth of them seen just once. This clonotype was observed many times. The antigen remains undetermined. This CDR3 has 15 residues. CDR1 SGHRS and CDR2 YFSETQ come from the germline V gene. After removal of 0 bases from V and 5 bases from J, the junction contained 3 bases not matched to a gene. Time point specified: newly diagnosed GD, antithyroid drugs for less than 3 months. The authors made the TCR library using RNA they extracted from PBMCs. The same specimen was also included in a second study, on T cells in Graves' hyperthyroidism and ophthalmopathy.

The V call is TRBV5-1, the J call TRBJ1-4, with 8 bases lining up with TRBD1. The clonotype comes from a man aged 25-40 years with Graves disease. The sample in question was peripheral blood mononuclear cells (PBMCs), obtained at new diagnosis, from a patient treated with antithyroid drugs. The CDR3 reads CASSLDQGANEKLFF. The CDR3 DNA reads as TGCGCCAGCAGCTTGGATCAGGGGGCAAATGAAAAACTGTTTTTT.